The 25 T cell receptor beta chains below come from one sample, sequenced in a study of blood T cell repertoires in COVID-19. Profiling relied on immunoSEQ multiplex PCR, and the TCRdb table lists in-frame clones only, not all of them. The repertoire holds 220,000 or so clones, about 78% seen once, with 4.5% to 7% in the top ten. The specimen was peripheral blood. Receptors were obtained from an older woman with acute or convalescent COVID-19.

Here the CDR3 reads CASSLALRDEQFF. CDR3 bases: TGCGCCAGCAGCTTGGCCTTGCGTGATGAGCAGTTCTTC. The chain couples TRBV5-1 to TRBJ2-1, with no clear D. CDR1 and CDR2 (germline): SGHRS, YFSETQ. This CDR3 has 13 residues. V lost 0 bases, J lost 8 bases, and 9 bases lay in between.

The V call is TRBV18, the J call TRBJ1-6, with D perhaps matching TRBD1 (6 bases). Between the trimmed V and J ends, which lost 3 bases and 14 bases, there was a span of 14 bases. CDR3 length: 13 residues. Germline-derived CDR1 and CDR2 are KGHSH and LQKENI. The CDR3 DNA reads TGTGCCAGCTCACCGGACAGCGCGGGGGCCCTCCACTTT. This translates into CASSPDSAGALHF.

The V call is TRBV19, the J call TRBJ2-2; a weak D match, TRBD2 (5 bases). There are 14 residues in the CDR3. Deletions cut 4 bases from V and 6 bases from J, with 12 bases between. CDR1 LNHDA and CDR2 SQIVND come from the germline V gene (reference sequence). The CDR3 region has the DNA TGTGCCAGTAGTAAGGGCGTGCGGGCCGGGGAGCTGTTTTTT. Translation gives CASSKGVRAGELFF.

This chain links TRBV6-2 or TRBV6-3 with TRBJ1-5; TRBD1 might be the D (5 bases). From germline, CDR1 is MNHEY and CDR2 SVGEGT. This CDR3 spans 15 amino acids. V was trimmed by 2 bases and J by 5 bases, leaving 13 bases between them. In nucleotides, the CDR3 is TGTGCCAGCAGTTACACAGACGACAGCCATCAGCCCCAGCATTTT. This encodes CASSYTDDSHQPQHF.

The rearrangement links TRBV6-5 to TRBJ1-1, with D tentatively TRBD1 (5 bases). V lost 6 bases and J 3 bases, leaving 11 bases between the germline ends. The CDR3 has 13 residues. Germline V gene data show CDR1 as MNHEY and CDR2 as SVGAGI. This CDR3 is CASRRQTDTEAFF. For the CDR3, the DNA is TGTGCCAGCAGAAGACAGACTGACACTGAAGCTTTCTTT.

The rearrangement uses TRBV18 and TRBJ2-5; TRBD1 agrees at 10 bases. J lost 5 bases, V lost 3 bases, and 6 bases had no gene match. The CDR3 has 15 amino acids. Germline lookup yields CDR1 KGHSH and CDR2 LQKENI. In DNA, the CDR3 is TGTGCCAGCTCACCTCGGACAGGGGGTTCGGAGACCCAGTACTTC. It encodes CASSPRTGGSETQYF.

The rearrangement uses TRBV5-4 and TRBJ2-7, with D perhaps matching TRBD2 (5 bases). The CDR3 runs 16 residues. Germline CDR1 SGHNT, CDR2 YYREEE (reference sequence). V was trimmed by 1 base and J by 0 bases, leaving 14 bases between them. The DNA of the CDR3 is TGTGCCAGCAGCTTGTCGGCGGCGGGTAGCTCCTACGAGCAGTACTTC. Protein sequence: CASSLSAAGSSYEQYF. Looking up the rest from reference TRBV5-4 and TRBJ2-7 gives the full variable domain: ETGVTQSPTHLIKTRGQQVTLRCSSQSGHNTVSWYQQALGQGPQFIFQYYREEENGRGNFPPRFSGLQFPNYSSELNVNALELDDSALYLCASSLSAAGSSYEQYFGPGTRLTVT.

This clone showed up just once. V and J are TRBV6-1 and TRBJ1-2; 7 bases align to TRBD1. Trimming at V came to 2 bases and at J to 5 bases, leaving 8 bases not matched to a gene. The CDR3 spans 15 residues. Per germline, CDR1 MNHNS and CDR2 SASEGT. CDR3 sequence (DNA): TGTGCCAGCAGTGAATGGACAGGCCAGGGGTATGGCTACACCTTC. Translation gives CASSEWTGQGYGYTF.

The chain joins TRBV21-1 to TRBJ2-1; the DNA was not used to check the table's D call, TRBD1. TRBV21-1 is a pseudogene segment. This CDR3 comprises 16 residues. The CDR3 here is CASSKPDRGRNNEQFF. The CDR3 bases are TGTGCCAGCAGCAAGCCGGACAGGGGACGCAACAATGAGCAGTTCTTC.

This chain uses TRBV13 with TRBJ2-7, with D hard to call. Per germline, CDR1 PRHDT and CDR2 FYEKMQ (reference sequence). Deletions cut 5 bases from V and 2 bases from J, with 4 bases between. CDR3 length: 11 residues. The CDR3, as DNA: TGTGCCAGCAGCCGAGCCTACGAGCAGTACTTC. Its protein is CASSRAYEQYF. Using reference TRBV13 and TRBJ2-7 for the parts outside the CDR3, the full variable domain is AAGVIQSPRHLIKEKRETATLKCYPIPRHDTVYWYQQGPGQDPQFLISFYEKMQSDKGSIPDRFSAQQFSDYHSELNMSSLELGDSALYFCASSRAYEQYFGPGTRLTVT.

CDR3 coding DNA: TGTGCCAGCAGTTTATATTCGGGAGGGGGTACCGGGGAGCTGTTTTTT. It codes for CASSLYSGGGTGELFF. The genes are TRBV28 and TRBJ2-2; 8 nucleotides line up with TRBD2. The CDR3 is 16 residues long. Losses at the gene ends were 1 base for V and 5 bases for J; bases not matched to a gene: 6. Germline V CDR1 and CDR2: MDHEN, SYDVKM.

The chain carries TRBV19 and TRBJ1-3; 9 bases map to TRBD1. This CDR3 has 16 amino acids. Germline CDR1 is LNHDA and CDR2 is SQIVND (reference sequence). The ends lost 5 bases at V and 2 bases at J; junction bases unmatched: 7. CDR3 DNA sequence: TGTGCCAGTAGTGGACCCCGGGACAGGGCTGGAAACACCATATATTTT. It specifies CASSGPRDRAGNTIYF. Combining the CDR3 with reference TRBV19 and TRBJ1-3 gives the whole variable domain DGGITQSPKYLFRKEGQNVTLSCEQNLNHDAMYWYRQDPGQGLRLIYYSQIVNDFQKGDIAEGYSVSREKKESFPLTVTSAQKNPTAFYLCASSGPRDRAGNTIYFGEGSWLTVV.

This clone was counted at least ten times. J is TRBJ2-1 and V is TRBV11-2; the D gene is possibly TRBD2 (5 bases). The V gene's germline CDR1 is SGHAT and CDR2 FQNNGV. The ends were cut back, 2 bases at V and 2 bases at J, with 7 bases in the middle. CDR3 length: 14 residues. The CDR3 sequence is CASSLTGTYNEQFF. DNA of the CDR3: TGTGCCAGCAGCTTAACCGGGACCTACAATGAGCAGTTCTTC.

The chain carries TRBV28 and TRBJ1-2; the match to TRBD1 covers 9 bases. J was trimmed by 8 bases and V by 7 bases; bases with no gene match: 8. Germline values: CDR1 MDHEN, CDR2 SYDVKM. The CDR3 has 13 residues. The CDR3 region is CASTSGQGRGYTF. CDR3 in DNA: TGTGCCAGCACCTCCGGACAGGGGAGAGGCTACACCTTC.

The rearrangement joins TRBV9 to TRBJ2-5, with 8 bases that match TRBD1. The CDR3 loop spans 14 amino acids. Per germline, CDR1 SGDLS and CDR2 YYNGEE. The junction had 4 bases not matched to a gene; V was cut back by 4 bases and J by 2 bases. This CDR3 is CASSSRQGQETQYF. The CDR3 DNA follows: TGTGCCAGCAGCTCCCGACAGGGGCAAGAGACCCAGTACTTC. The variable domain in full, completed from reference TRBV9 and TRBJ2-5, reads DSGVTQTPKHLITATGQRVTLRCSPRSGDLSVYWYQQSLDQGLQFLIQYYNGEERAKGNILERFSAQQFPDLHSELNLSSLELGDSALYFCASSSRQGQETQYFGPGTRLLVL.

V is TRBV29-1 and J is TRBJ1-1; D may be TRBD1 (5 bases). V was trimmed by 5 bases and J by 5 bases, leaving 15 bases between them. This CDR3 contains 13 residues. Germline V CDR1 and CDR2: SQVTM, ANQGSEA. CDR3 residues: CSVQNRRGTEAFF. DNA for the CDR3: TGCAGCGTTCAAAACCGGCGGGGGACTGAAGCTTTCTTT.

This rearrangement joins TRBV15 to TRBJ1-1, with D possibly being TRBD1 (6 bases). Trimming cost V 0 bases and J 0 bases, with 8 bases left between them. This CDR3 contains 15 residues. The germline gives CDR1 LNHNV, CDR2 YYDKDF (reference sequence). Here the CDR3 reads CATSREQGLNTEAFF. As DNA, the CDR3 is TGTGCCACCAGCAGAGAACAGGGCTTGAACACTGAAGCTTTCTTT. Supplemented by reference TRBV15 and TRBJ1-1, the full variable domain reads DAMVIQNPRYQVTQFGKPVTLSCSQTLNHNVMYWYQQKSSQAPKLLFHYYDKDFNNEADTPDNFQSRRPNTSFCFLDIRSPGLGDTAMYLCATSREQGLNTEAFFGQGTRLTVV.

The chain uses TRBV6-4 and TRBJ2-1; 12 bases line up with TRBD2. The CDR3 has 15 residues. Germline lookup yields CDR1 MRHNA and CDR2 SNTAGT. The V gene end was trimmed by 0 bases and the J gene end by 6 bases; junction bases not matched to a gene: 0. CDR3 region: CASSDSTSGSNEQFF. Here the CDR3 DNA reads TGTGCCAGCAGTGACTCGACTAGCGGGAGCAATGAGCAGTTCTTC.

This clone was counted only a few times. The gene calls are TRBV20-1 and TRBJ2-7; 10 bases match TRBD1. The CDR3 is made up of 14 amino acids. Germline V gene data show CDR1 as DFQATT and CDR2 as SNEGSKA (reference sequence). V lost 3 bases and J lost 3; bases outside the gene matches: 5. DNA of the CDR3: TGCAGTGCTAGTGGCGGGGACAGGGGCTACGAGCAGTACTTC. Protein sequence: CSASGGDRGYEQYF.

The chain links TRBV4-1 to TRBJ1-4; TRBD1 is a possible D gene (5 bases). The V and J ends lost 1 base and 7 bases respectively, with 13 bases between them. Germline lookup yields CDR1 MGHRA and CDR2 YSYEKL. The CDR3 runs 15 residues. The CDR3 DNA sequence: TGCGCCAGCAGCCAAGGGGCCAGGGAAGGTGAAAAACTGTTTTTT. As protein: CASSQGAREGEKLFF.

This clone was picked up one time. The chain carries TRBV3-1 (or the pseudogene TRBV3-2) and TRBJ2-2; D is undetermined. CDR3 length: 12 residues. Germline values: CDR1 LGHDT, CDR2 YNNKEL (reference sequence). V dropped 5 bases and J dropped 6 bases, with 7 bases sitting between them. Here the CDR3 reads CASSGWPGELFF. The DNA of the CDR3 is TGTGCCAGCAGCGGCTGGCCCGGGGAGCTGTTTTTT.

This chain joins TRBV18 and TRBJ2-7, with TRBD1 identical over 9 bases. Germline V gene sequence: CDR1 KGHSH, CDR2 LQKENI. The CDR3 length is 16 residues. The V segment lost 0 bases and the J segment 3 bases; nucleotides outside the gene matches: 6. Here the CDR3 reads CASSPPGTGRFYEQYF. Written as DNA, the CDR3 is TGTGCCAGCTCACCACCGGGGACAGGGAGGTTCTACGAGCAGTACTTC.

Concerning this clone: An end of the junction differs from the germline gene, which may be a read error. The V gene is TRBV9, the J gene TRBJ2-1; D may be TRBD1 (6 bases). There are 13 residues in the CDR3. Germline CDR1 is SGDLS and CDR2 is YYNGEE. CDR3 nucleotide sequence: TGTGCCAGCAGCCTACCCAGGGGAAATGAGCAGCTCTTC. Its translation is CASSLPRGNEQLF.

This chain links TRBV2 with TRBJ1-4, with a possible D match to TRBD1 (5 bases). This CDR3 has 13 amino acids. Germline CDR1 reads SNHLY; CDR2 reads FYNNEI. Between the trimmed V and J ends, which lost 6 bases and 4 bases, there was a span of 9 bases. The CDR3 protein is CASSGTDNEKLFF. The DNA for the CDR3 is TGTGCCAGCAGCGGGACTGATAATGAAAAACTGTTTTTT.

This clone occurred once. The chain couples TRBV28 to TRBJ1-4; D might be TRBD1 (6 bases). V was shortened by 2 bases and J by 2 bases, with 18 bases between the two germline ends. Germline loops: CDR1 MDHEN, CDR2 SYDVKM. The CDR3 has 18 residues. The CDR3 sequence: CASSLRAGRGPTNEKLFF. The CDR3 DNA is TGTGCCAGCAGTTTAAGGGCGGGCAGGGGCCCTACTAATGAAAAACTGTTTTTT.